Listed here are 27 T cell receptor beta chains from one sample, sequenced in a study of CD8+ T cells in alopecia areata. Following RNA extraction, reverse transcription yielded cDNA that acted as the sequencing template. The table came from immunoSEQ multiplex PCR; TCRdb's copy has only in-frame clones and leaves some out. The data contain hundreds of thousands of clones, about 62% of them singletons. Sample treatment: oral pan-JAK inhibitor, 5-10 mg twice daily. The sample consisted of CD4+ T cells sorted from blood, taken at roughly week 52, from a patient treated with tofacitinib. These receptors came from a human donor with alopecia areata.

V usage is TRBV29-1 and J usage is TRBJ1-1; 8 nucleotides match TRBD1. J was trimmed by 7 bases and V by 3 bases; bases with no gene match: 4. The CDR3 is 12 amino acids. Germline CDR1 SQVTM, CDR2 ANQGSEA. DNA of the CDR3: TGCAGCGTTGACCGGACAGGGTTTGAAGCTTTCTTT. Translating it yields CSVDRTGFEAFF.

CDR3 coding DNA: TGCAGCGTTTCAGGACGGGGAGCTTTTGGGGCCAACGTCCTGACTTTC. This encodes CSVSGRGAFGANVLTF. The chain joins TRBV29-1 to TRBJ2-6; D might be TRBD2 (5 bases). The CDR3 extends over 16 amino acids. Trimming stripped 5 bases from V and 3 bases from J, with 17 bases between. CDR1 is SQVTM, CDR2 ANQGSEA, per germline.

As concerns this clone: The identical CDR3 is also encoded by other nucleotide sequences in the sample. V is TRBV30 and J is TRBJ2-1, with a tentative D call TRBD1 (6 bases). This CDR3 spans 14 amino acids. Germline V CDR1 and CDR2: GTSNPN, SVGIG (reference sequence). V was clipped by 2 bases and J by 0 bases, with 8 bases between them. The DNA of the CDR3 is TGTGCCTGGAGTTACAGGGCCTCCTACAATGAGCAGTTCTTC. Translated, it gives CAWSYRASYNEQFF.

The CDR3 DNA follows: TGTGCCAGCACCCTGGGAGTAGCTTTATGGGGGACCACAGATACGCAGTATTTT. Residues: CASTLGVALWGTTDTQYF. The rearrangement joins TRBV7-2 to TRBJ2-3, with D perhaps matching TRBD1 or TRBD2 (5 bases each). V was shortened by 7 bases and J by 2 bases, with 25 bases between the two germline ends. Germline V gives CDR1 SGHTA, CDR2 FQGNSA. This CDR3 has 18 amino acids.

The chain carries TRBV29-1 and TRBJ2-5; 10 bases align to TRBD2. The junction had 5 bases not matched to a gene; V was cut back by 3 bases and J by 4 bases. Germline CDR1 SQVTM, CDR2 ANQGSEA. The CDR3 has 14 amino acids. The CDR3 region is CSVDPGLALETQYF. The CDR3, as DNA: TGCAGCGTTGACCCGGGACTAGCGCTAGAGACCCAGTACTTC.

V gene TRBV30 combines with J gene TRBJ2-2; no clear D. The germline gives CDR1 GTSNPN, CDR2 SVGIG (reference sequence). V lost 2 bases to trimming and J lost 5 bases, with 6 bases between them. There are 12 residues in the CDR3. The DNA of the CDR3 is TGTGCCTGGAGTCCTTATACCGGGGAGCTGTTTTTT. The encoded protein is CAWSPYTGELFF.

The chain recombines TRBV4-1 with TRBJ2-1; 7 bases map to TRBD2. Germline CDR1 MGHRA, CDR2 YSYEKL. The CDR3 sequence is 14 residues long. V shed 4 bases and J 2 bases; nucleotides not matched to a gene: 2. The CDR3 spells CASSPGGTYNEQFF. The CDR3 bases are TGCGCCAGCAGCCCCGGGGGGACCTACAATGAGCAGTTCTTC.

The gene calls are TRBV9 and TRBJ1-6; TRBD1 is a possible D gene (5 bases). Germline V gene data show CDR1 as SGDLS and CDR2 as YYNGEE. The CDR3 runs 13 residues. Trimming cost V 0 bases and J 10 bases, with 8 bases left between them. The CDR3 DNA reads TGTGCCAGCAGCGTAGCGGGGGACTCACCCCTCCACTTT. Protein product: CASSVAGDSPLHF.

CDR3 nucleotide sequence: TGCGCCAGCAGCGGGATGCAGGCGGGACCATATGAAGCTTTCTTT. Translating it yields CASSGMQAGPYEAFF. The chain couples TRBV5-1 to TRBJ1-1, with D maybe TRBD1 (5 bases). Trimming shortened V by 4 bases and J by 7 bases, and 20 bases separated the two germline ends. CDR1 SGHRS and CDR2 YFSETQ come from the germline V gene. This CDR3 has 15 amino acids.

V usage is TRBV4-1 and J usage is TRBJ2-1; D not resolved. This CDR3 contains 15 residues. Germline CDR1 and CDR2: MGHRA and YSYEKL. Trimming removed 3 bases from V and 0 bases from J, with 9 bases in between. CDR3 DNA: TGCGCCAGCAGCCAGCATCCGAGCTCCTACAATGAGCAGTTCTTC. Translation gives CASSQHPSSYNEQFF.

V and J are TRBV15 and TRBJ2-1, with D perhaps matching TRBD2 (6 bases). Germline V gene sequence: CDR1 LNHNV, CDR2 YYDKDF (reference sequence). The V end was cut by 0 bases, the J end by 3 bases, with 9 bases between. This CDR3 has 15 residues. The CDR3 sequence: CATSREAGGYNEQFF. DNA for the CDR3: TGTGCCACCAGCAGAGAAGCGGGCGGCTACAATGAGCAGTTCTTC.

There are a few counts of this clone. The CDR3 reads CSSKQGPSTDTQYF. CDR3 DNA: TGCAGCAGCAAACAGGGGCCGAGCACAGATACGCAGTATTTT. V gene TRBV29-1 combines with J gene TRBJ2-3; TRBD1 matches at 7 bases. CDR3 size: 14 residues. Germline CDR1 SQVTM, CDR2 ANQGSEA. The trim removed 8 bases at V and 0 bases at J, leaving 8 bases unmatched.

This chain joins TRBV5-1 and TRBJ2-7; 9 bases fit TRBD2. Germline lookup yields CDR1 SGHRS and CDR2 YFSETQ. CDR3 length equals 14 residues. With V trimmed by 0 bases and J by 2 bases, 0 bases remained unmatched. CDR3 nucleotides: TGCGCCAGCAGCTTGGAGCGGGGGGCCTACGAGCAGTACTTC. It yields the protein CASSLERGAYEQYF.

This clone was seen only a few times. The genes are TRBV7-9 and TRBJ1-6, with D possibly being TRBD1 (6 bases). CDR1 and CDR2 from the germline V gene are SEHNR and FQNEAQ (reference sequence). This CDR3 has 14 amino acids. V dropped 0 bases and J dropped 10 bases, with 10 bases sitting between them. CDR3 sequence (DNA): TGTGCCAGCAGCTTAGCCCCAGGGGAGTCACCCCTCCACTTT. As protein: CASSLAPGESPLHF.

This clone was seen only a few times. CDR3 amino acids: CATARISGANVLTF. DNA of the CDR3: TGCGCCACCGCCCGTATCTCTGGGGCCAACGTCCTGACTTTC. This chain joins TRBV5-1 and TRBJ2-6; D unclear. The CDR3 is 14 amino acids. Trimming left V 9 bases short and J 0 bases short, with 10 bases between. CDR1 and CDR2 from the germline V gene are SGHRS and YFSETQ.

The rearrangement joins TRBV29-1 to TRBJ2-1; no definite D call. The CDR3 contains 13 residues. Trimming took 7 bases from V and 0 from J, leaving 10 bases between them. Germline V gene lookup returns CDR1 SQVTM and CDR2 ANQGSEA. CDR3 sequence reads: CSAGISSYNEQFF. The CDR3 bases are TGCAGCGCCGGAATATCCTCCTACAATGAGCAGTTCTTC.

The chain links TRBV14 to TRBJ2-5, with TRBD2 matching over 14 bases. The CDR3 covers 16 residues. Trimming removed 4 bases from V and 1 base from J; junction bases left unmatched: 2. Germline assignment: CDR1 SGHDN and CDR2 FVKESK. This chain's CDR3 is CASSPGLAGGQETQYF. In nucleotides, the CDR3 is TGTGCCAGCAGCCCCGGACTAGCGGGGGGCCAAGAGACCCAGTACTTC.

In its sample, this clone was seen a few times. The chain links TRBV9 to TRBJ2-1; TRBD2 is a possible D gene (6 bases). This CDR3 spans 12 amino acids. V lost 4 bases, J lost 9 bases, and 11 bases lay in between. Germline V gene data show CDR1 as SGDLS and CDR2 as YYNGEE. CDR3 loop: CASSTTRGEQFF. In DNA form, the CDR3 reads TGTGCCAGCAGCACGACTAGGGGTGAGCAGTTCTTC.

The rearrangement joins TRBV6-5 to TRBJ2-7, with a tentative D call TRBD2 (6 bases). The germline gives CDR1 MNHEY, CDR2 SVGAGI. The CDR3 has 11 residues. V dropped 8 bases and J dropped 4 bases, with 9 bases sitting between them. This CDR3 is CASGGIYEQYF. DNA of the CDR3: TGTGCCAGCGGGGGGATTTACGAGCAGTACTTC.

V is TRBV9 and J is TRBJ2-3; TRBD1 matches 10 bases. This CDR3 contains 16 residues. Germline trimming cut 2 bases from V and 3 bases from J; bases unmatched to any gene: 6. Germline values: CDR1 SGDLS, CDR2 YYNGEE. The CDR3 region has the DNA TGTGCCAGCAGCGTTTCTACGGGACAGGGGACAGATACGCAGTATTTT. Translated, it gives CASSVSTGQGTDTQYF.

The chain has TRBV18 and TRBJ2-3; weak D call: TRBD2 (6 bases). V was trimmed by 3 bases and J by 8 bases, leaving 27 bases between them. The germline CDR1 and CDR2 sequences are KGHSH and LQKENI. This CDR3 contains 18 residues. As DNA, the CDR3 is TGTGCCAGCTCACCGTATCCCCCCAGGAGCGGGCTTGGAGCTACGCAGTATTTT. As protein: CASSPYPPRSGLGATQYF.

The gene calls are TRBV10-3 and TRBJ1-2, with D hard to call. Germline V gene data show CDR1 as ENHRY and CDR2 as SYGVKD. CDR3 length: 14 residues. The V end was cut by 0 bases, the J end by 1 base, with 6 bases between. The CDR3 coding sequence is TGTGCCATCAGTGAGTCGAGCAATAACTATGGCTACACCTTC. It specifies CAISESSNNYGYTF.

The chain combines TRBV30 with TRBJ2-3; either TRBD1 or TRBD2 may supply D (5 bases each). The CDR3 is made up of 14 amino acids. Trimming removed 3 bases at V and 1 base at J, with 11 bases between. Germline loops: CDR1 GTSNPN, CDR2 SVGIG (reference sequence). CDR3 nucleotide sequence: TGTGCCTGGAGCCGGGGCAGGGGCACAGATACGCAGTATTTT. Translating it yields CAWSRGRGTDTQYF.

The chain carries TRBV6-5 and TRBJ1-1, with no clear D. Trimming cost V 0 bases and J 1 base, with 6 bases left between them. Germline V CDR1 and CDR2: MNHEY, SVGAGI. The CDR3 has 14 amino acids. The CDR3 DNA reads TGTGCCAGCAGTTACTCGATACGGAACACTGAAGCTTTCTTT. Translating gives CASSYSIRNTEAFF.

The gene calls are TRBV15 and TRBJ1-2; D is unclear. Germline assignment: CDR1 LNHNV and CDR2 YYDKDF (reference sequence). The CDR3 runs 13 residues. V was cut by 1 base and J by 7 bases, with 10 bases left in between. The CDR3 DNA follows: TGTGCCACCAGCAGAGTGATGGGGTCTGGCTACACCTTC. Its protein product is CATSRVMGSGYTF.

J is TRBJ2-5 and V is TRBV29-1; no definite D call. V lost 4 bases and J lost 5, with 14 bases in between. The germline V gene has CDR1 SQVTM and CDR2 ANQGSEA. This CDR3 spans 13 amino acids. In DNA form, the CDR3 reads TGCAGCGTTGGAGGACCGATACGGGAGACCCAGTACTTC. Encoded protein: CSVGGPIRETQYF.

This clone showed up just a few times. The chain couples TRBV10-3 to TRBJ2-1; either TRBD1 or TRBD2 may fit D (6 bases each). The CDR3 length is 14 residues. Trimming pared 2 bases from V and 3 bases from J, leaving 8 bases between. CDR1 is ENHRY, CDR2 SYGVKD, per germline. The CDR3 region has the DNA TGTGCCATCAGTGAGGAGGGGGGCTACAATGAGCAGTTCTTC. It specifies CAISEEGGYNEQFF.